This T cell receptor beta chain was sequenced in a study of blood T cell repertoires in COVID-19. Across the study: T cells, B-cell-depleted T cells, or PBMCs supplied cDNA or gDNA.

Germline CDR1 reads ENHRY; CDR2 reads SYGVKD. With 3 bases clipped from V and 3 bases from J, the junction kept 4 bases outside the gene matches. This CDR3 contains 15 residues. Method: immunoSEQ multiplex PCR; TCRdb's copy keeps in-frame clones and lacks some. The repertoire holds 70,000 or so clones, with roughly 87% as singletons. V usage is TRBV10-3 and J usage is TRBJ1-3; 8 bases fit TRBD1. Sequenced material: peripheral blood. The source of this sequence is a woman between 50 and 59 years old with acute or convalescent COVID-19. CDR3 sequence reads: CAISDGQGFGNTIYF. The DNA of the CDR3 is TGTGCCATCAGTGATGGACAGGGCTTTGGAAACACCATATATTTT.